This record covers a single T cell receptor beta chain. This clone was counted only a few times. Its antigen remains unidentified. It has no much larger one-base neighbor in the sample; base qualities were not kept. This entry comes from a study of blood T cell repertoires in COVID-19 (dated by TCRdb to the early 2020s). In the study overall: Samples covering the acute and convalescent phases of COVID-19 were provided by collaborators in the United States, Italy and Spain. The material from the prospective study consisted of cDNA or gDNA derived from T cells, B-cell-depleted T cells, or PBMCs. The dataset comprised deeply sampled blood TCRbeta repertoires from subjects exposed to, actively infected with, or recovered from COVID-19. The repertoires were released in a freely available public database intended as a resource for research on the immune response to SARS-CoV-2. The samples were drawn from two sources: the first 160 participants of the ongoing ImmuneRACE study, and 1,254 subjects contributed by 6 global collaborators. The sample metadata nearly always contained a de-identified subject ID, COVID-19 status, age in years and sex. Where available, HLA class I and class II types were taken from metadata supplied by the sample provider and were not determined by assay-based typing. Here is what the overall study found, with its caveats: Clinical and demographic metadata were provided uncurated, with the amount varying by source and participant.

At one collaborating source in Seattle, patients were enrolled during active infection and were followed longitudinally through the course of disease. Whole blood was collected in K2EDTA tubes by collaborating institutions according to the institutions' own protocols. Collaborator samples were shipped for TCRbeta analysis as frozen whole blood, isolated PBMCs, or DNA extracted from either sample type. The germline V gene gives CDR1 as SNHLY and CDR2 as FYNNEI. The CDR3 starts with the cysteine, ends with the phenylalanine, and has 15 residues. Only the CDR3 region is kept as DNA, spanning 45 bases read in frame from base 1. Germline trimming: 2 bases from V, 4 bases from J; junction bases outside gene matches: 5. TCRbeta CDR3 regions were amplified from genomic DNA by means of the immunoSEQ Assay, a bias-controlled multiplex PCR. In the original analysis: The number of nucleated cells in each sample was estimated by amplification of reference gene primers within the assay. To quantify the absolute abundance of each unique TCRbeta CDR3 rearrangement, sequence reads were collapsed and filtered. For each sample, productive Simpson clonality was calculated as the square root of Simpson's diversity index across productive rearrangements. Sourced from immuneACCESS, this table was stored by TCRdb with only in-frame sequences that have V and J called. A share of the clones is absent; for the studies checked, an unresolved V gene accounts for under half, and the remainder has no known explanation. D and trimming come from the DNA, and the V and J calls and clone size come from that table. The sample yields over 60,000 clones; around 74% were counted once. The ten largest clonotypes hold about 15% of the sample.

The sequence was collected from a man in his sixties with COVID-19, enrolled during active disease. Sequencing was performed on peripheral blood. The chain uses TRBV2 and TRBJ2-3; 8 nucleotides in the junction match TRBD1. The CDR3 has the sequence CASSERSTGADTQYF. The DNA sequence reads TGTGCCAGCAGTGAAAGGTCGACAGGGGCAGATACGCAGTATTTT.